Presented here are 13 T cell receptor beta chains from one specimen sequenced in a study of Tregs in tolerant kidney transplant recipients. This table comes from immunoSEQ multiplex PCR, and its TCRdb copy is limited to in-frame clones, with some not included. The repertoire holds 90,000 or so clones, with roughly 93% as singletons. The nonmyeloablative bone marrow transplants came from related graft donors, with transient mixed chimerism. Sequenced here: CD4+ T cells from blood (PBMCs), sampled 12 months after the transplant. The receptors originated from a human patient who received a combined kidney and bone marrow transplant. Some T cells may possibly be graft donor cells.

The CDR3 DNA follows: TGTGCCAGCAGCTTAGAAACGCAGGGCGCCTTTGAAGCTTTCTTT. This gives the protein CASSLETQGAFEAFF. V gene TRBV7-9 combines with J gene TRBJ1-1, with D maybe TRBD1 (5 bases). The germline V gene has CDR1 SEHNR and CDR2 FQNEAQ (reference sequence). Trimming pared 1 base from V and 7 bases from J, leaving 16 bases between. This CDR3 comprises 15 residues.

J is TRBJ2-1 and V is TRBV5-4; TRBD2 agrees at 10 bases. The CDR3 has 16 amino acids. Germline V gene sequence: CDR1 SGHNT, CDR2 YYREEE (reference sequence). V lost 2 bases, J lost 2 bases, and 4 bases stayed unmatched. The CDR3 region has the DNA TGTGCCAGCAGCTTAACTAGCGGGATGGCCTACAATGAGCAGTTCTTC. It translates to CASSLTSGMAYNEQFF. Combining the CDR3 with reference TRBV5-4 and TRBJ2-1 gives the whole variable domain ETGVTQSPTHLIKTRGQQVTLRCSSQSGHNTVSWYQQALGQGPQFIFQYYREEENGRGNFPPRFSGLQFPNYSSELNVNALELDDSALYLCASSLTSGMAYNEQFFGPGTRLTVL.

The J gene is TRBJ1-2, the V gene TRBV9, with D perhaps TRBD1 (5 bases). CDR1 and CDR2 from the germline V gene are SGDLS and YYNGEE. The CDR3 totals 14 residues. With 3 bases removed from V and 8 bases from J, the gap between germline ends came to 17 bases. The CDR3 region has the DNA TGTGCCAGCAGCGGGTCAGGGAAAATCGGGGGCTACACCTTC. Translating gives CASSGSGKIGGYTF. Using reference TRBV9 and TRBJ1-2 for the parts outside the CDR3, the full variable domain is DSGVTQTPKHLITATGQRVTLRCSPRSGDLSVYWYQQSLDQGLQFLIQYYNGEERAKGNILERFSAQQFPDLHSELNLSSLELGDSALYFCASSGSGKIGGYTFGSGTRLTVV.

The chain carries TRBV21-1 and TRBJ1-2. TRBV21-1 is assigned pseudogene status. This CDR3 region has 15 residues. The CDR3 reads CASSNPPDGGNGYTF. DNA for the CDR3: TGTGCCAGCAGCAACCCACCGGACGGGGGAAATGGCTACACCTTC.

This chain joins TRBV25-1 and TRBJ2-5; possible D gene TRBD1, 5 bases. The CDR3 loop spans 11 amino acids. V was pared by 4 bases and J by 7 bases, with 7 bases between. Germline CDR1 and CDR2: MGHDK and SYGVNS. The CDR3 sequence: CASSGQRTQYF. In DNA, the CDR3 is TGTGCCAGCAGTGGACAGAGGACCCAGTACTTC.

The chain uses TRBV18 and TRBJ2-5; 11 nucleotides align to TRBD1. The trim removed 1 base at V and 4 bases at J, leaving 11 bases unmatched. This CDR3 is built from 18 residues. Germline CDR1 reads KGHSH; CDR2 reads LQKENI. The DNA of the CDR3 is TGTGCCAGCTCACCACGAAATGACTGGACAGGGGGCTTAGAGACCCAGTACTTC. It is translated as CASSPRNDWTGGLETQYF.

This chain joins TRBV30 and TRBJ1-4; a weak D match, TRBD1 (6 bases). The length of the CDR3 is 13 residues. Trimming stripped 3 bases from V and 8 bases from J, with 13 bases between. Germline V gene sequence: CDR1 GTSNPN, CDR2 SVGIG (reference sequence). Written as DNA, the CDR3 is TGTGCCTGGAGCCCTGGGGGCTACGAAAAACTGTTTTTT. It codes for CAWSPGGYEKLFF.

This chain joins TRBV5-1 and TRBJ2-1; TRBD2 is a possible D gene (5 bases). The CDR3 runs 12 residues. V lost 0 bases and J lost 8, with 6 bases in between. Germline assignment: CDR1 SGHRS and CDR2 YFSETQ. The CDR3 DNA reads TGCGCCAGCAGCTTGGGGCGGGATGAGCAGTTCTTC. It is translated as CASSLGRDEQFF.

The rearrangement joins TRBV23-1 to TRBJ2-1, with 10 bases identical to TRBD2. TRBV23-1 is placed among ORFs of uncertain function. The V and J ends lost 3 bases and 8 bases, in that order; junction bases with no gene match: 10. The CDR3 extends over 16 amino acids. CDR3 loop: CASSQLTSGVVDEQFF. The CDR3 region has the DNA TGCGCCAGCAGTCAGCTTACTAGCGGGGTAGTCGATGAGCAGTTCTTC.

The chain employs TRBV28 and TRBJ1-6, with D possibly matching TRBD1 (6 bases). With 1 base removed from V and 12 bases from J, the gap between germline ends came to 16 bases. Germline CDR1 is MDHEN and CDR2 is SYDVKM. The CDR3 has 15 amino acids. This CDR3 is CASSLLAGENGPLHF. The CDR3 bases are TGTGCCAGCAGTTTATTGGCAGGGGAAAACGGACCCCTCCACTTT.

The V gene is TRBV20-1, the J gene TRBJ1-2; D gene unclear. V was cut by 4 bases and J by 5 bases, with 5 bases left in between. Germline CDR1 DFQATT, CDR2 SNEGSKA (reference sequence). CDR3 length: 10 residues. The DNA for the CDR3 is TGCAGTGCTACCCTTTATGGCTACACCTTC. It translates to CSATLYGYTF.

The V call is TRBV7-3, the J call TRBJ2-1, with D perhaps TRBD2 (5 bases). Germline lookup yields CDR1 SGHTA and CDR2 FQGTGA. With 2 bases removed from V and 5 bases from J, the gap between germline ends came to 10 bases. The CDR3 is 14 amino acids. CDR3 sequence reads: CASSLGGSHNEQFF. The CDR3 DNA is TGTGCCAGCAGCTTAGGCGGGTCCCACAATGAGCAGTTCTTC.

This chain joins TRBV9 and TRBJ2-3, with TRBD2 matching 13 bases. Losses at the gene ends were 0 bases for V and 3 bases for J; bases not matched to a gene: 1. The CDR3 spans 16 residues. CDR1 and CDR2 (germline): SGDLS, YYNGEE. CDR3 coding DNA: TGTGCCAGCAGCGTAGAACTAGCGGGAGGGACAGATACGCAGTATTTT. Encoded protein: CASSVELAGGTDTQYF.